The 16 T cell receptor beta chains in this list originate from one sample, sequenced in a study of blood T cell repertoires in COVID-19. Assay used: immunoSEQ multiplex PCR; TCRdb lists only in-frame clones, some missing. In the table there are tens of thousands of clones, around 80% of which are singletons. Sample: peripheral blood. The receptors originated from a man in his fifties with active or convalescent COVID-19.

The J gene is TRBJ1-6, the V gene TRBV28; 10 nucleotides line up with TRBD1. Per germline, CDR1 MDHEN and CDR2 SYDVKM. Trimming at V came to 5 bases and at J to 7 bases, leaving 2 bases not matched to a gene. This CDR3 is built from 14 residues. The CDR3 here is CASSGQGENSPLHF. The CDR3 DNA reads TGTGCCAGCAGTGGACAGGGGGAAAATTCACCCCTCCACTTT.

The rearrangement joins TRBV6-2 or TRBV6-3 to TRBJ2-5; TRBD1 matches at 7 bases. Germline V lookup: CDR1 MNHEY, CDR2 SVGEGT. Unmatched junction bases numbered 8, after V lost 6 bases and J lost 1 base. CDR3 length: 15 amino acids. The CDR3 here is CASSVRQGPQETQYF. In DNA, the CDR3 is TGTGCCAGCAGCGTTAGACAGGGACCCCAAGAGACCCAGTACTTC.

V gene TRBV12-5 combines with J gene TRBJ2-7; D perhaps matches TRBD1 (5 bases). The CDR3 has 16 residues. V lost 1 base, J lost 2 bases, and 15 bases lay in between. Germline V lookup: CDR1 LGHNT, CDR2 FRNRAP. The chain's CDR3 is CASGLAKTADTYEQYV. The CDR3 nucleotides read TGTGCTAGTGGTTTGGCTAAGACAGCCGACACCTACGAGCAGTACGTC.

The rearrangement joins TRBV6-6 to TRBJ1-4; TRBD1 matches at 9 bases. With 0 bases clipped from V and 5 bases from J, the junction kept 1 base outside the gene matches. The V gene's germline CDR1 is MNHNY and CDR2 SVGAGI (reference sequence). The CDR3 is 15 amino acids. The CDR3 reads CASSYSGTGNEKLFF. The CDR3 nucleotides read TGTGCCAGCAGTTACTCCGGGACAGGGAATGAAAAACTGTTTTTT.

The rearrangement joins TRBV2 to TRBJ2-1; 10 bases agree with TRBD2. CDR1 SNHLY and CDR2 FYNNEI come from the germline V gene. Trimming took 2 bases from V and 8 from J; bases not matched to a gene: 6. The CDR3 has 15 residues. The CDR3 nucleotides read TGTGCCAGCAGTGAATCGAGCGGGGGGGCCTATGAGCAGTTCTTC. This translates into CASSESSGGAYEQFF. The full variable domain, its missing parts supplied by reference TRBV2 and TRBJ2-1, is EPEVTQTPSHQVTQMGQEVILRCVPISNHLYFYWYRQILGQKVEFLVSFYNNEISEKSEIFDDQFSVERPDGSNFTLKIRSTKLEDSAMYFCASSESSGGAYEQFFGPGTRLTVL.

The V gene is TRBV2, the J gene TRBJ1-4, with a possible D match to TRBD1 (5 bases). Between the trimmed V and J ends, which lost 6 bases and 8 bases, there was a span of 16 bases. Germline-derived CDR1 and CDR2 are SNHLY and FYNNEI. The CDR3 is 14 amino acids. The CDR3 region is CASRKDIAGEKLFF. CDR3 sequence (DNA): TGTGCCAGCAGGAAGGACATAGCGGGGGAAAAACTGTTTTTT.

This chain uses TRBV3-1 (or the pseudogene TRBV3-2) with TRBJ1-2; 8 nucleotides align to TRBD1. This CDR3 contains 15 residues. The V and J ends lost 6 bases and 0 bases, in that order; junction bases with no gene match: 6. Germline loops: CDR1 LGHDT, CDR2 YNNKEL (reference sequence). DNA of the CDR3: TGTGCCAGCAGTCTTGGACAGGGAGCTAACTATGGCTACACCTTC. The encoded protein is CASSLGQGANYGYTF.

The table lists this clone with a count of one. V usage is TRBV20-1 and J usage is TRBJ2-7, with a weak D call TRBD2 (6 bases). Germline CDR1 and CDR2: DFQATT and SNEGSKA (reference sequence). The CDR3 contains 10 residues. CDR3 sequence reads: CRVMGLAQYF. DNA for the CDR3: TGCAGGGTTATGGGACTCGCGCAGTACTTC.

This chain uses TRBV9 with TRBJ2-3; 7 bases agree with TRBD2. The germline CDR1 and CDR2 sequences are SGDLS and YYNGEE. J was trimmed by 2 bases and V by 2 bases; bases with no gene match: 8. This CDR3 has 16 amino acids. The CDR3 DNA reads TGTGCCAGCAGCGTTTTGAGCGGGACCCTCACAGATACGCAGTATTTT. Its translation: CASSVLSGTLTDTQYF.

The V call is TRBV6-5, the J call TRBJ2-7; D not resolved. The CDR3 runs 14 residues. Deletions cut 6 bases from V and 2 bases from J, with 14 bases between. CDR1 MNHEY and CDR2 SVGAGI come from the germline V gene. As DNA, the CDR3 is TGTGCCAGCAGCTCCGCTAGGCATGCCTACGAGCAGTACTTC. Translated: CASSSARHAYEQYF.

This clone has a handful of counts. Other nucleotide sequences from this sample produce the same CDR3. This chain joins TRBV11-2 and TRBJ1-3; D may be TRBD1 (6 bases). Between the trimmed V and J ends, which lost 3 bases and 2 bases, there was a span of 11 bases. CDR3 length equals 15 residues. Germline lookup yields CDR1 SGHAT and CDR2 FQNNGV. The CDR3 region is CASSFVQGAGNTIYF. In DNA form, the CDR3 reads TGTGCCAGCAGCTTTGTACAGGGTGCTGGAAACACCATATATTTT.

The chain joins TRBV13 to TRBJ2-1, with 7 bases identical to TRBD2. The CDR3 consists of 17 residues. Germline CDR1 reads PRHDT; CDR2 reads FYEKMQ (reference sequence). The V segment lost 3 bases and the J segment 0 bases; nucleotides outside the gene matches: 8. The CDR3 spells CASSFSAGLLSYNEQFF. The CDR3, as DNA: TGTGCCAGCAGCTTTTCGGCGGGACTACTCTCCTACAATGAGCAGTTCTTC.

This chain's CDR3 is CASSSPPSDTQYF. CDR3 bases: TGTGCCAGCAGTTCCCCCCCTAGTGATACGCAGTATTTT. This rearrangement joins TRBV6-5 to TRBJ2-3, with D unclear. The V and J ends lost 4 bases and 6 bases respectively, with 11 bases between them. The CDR3 runs 13 residues. The germline V gene encodes CDR1 MNHEY and CDR2 SVGAGI.

The chain links TRBV10-3 to TRBJ1-2; TRBD1 might be the D (6 bases). CDR3 length: 11 amino acids. Germline V gene sequence: CDR1 ENHRY, CDR2 SYGVKD. Trimming removed 8 bases at V and 7 bases at J, with 11 bases between. Here the CDR3 DNA reads TGTGCCATCGCCGAGGGGGTTGGCTACACCTTC. Protein product: CAIAEGVGYTF.

The rearrangement links TRBV24-1 to TRBJ1-2, with 9 bases matching TRBD1. Per germline, CDR1 KGHDR and CDR2 SFDVKD. This CDR3 spans 14 amino acids. V lost 5 bases and J lost 4; bases outside the gene matches: 4. In DNA, the CDR3 is TGTGCCACCAGTGGAGAGGGACAGGGCTATGGCTACACCTTC. This encodes CATSGEGQGYGYTF.

This sequence joins TRBV29-1 and TRBJ2-7; 9 positions match TRBD1. Germline V gene lookup returns CDR1 SQVTM and CDR2 ANQGSEA. The CDR3 is 12 amino acids. Trimming removed 7 bases from V and 5 bases from J; junction bases left unmatched: 6. CDR3 protein: CSAKQGANEQYF. CDR3 sequence (DNA): TGCAGCGCCAAACAGGGGGCGAACGAGCAGTACTTC.